The 25 T cell receptor beta chains below all came from one sample that was sequenced in a study of T cell repertoires in cytomegalovirus infection. These receptors' targets are unknown. MiXCR was run by TCRdb on the reads, yielding one entry per CDR3 protein. The data hold fewer than 950,000 distinct CDR3 sequences, with 30% to 35% observed a single time. Sequences were derived from cultured CD8+ T cells from PBMCs, sampled from culture after CMV antigen stimulation. Receptors were obtained from a human donor in good health (CMV status not recorded). Some clones in this sample may be carry-over from other donors' samples.

This clonotype occurred many times. The chain uses TRBV7-2 and TRBJ2-3, with D maybe TRBD1 (6 bases). This CDR3 contains 15 residues. V dropped 4 bases and J dropped 7 bases, with 18 bases sitting between them. CDR1 and CDR2 (germline): SGHTA, FQGNSA. CDR3 loop: CASSSGAMFRHTQYF. CDR3 nucleotide sequence: TGTGCCAGCAGCTCAGGGGCGATGTTCAGGCATACGCAGTATTTT.

The chain carries TRBV7-9 and TRBJ2-3; D is uncertain. Germline assignment: CDR1 SEHNR and CDR2 FQNEAQ (reference sequence). CDR3 length: 15 amino acids. Trimming left V 2 bases short and J 0 bases short, with 9 bases between. This chain's CDR3 is CASSLSVVSTDTQYF. The DNA of the CDR3 is TGTGCCAGCAGCTTATCCGTAGTGAGCACAGATACGCAGTATTTT.

This rearrangement joins TRBV5-6 to TRBJ2-7, with D possibly being TRBD1 or TRBD2 (5 bases each). The CDR3 has 13 amino acids. Between the trimmed V and J ends, which lost 5 bases and 0 bases, there was a span of 9 bases. Germline assignment: CDR1 SGHDT and CDR2 YYEEEE. CDR3: CASRGVVSYEQYF. The CDR3 DNA follows: TGTGCCAGCAGGGGGGTGGTCTCCTACGAGCAGTACTTC.

The count of this clonotype is one. A read error may produce the germline difference seen at one junction end. The rearrangement links TRBV20-1 to TRBJ2-1; 13 bases are a match to TRBD2. CDR1 DFQATT and CDR2 SNEGSKA come from the germline V gene (reference sequence). The CDR3 has 19 residues. Here the CDR3 DNA reads TGCAGCGCTAGAGGCCGACTAGCGGGGGGCCCAAGCTCCTACAATGAGCAGTTCTTC. Encoded protein: CSARGRLAGGPSSYNEQFF.

This clonotype turned up a few times. The rearrangement links TRBV5-5 to TRBJ1-5; 7 bases match TRBD1. The V segment lost 3 bases and the J segment 2 bases; nucleotides outside the gene matches: 14. The germline V gene has CDR1 SGHKS and CDR2 YYEKEE (reference sequence). The CDR3 covers 18 residues. CDR3 amino acids: CASSSTGTADDRNQPQHF. The CDR3 DNA is TGTGCCAGCAGCTCGACCGGGACAGCTGATGATCGCAATCAGCCCCAGCATTTT. Complete variable domain (other parts from reference TRBV5-5 and TRBJ1-5): DAGVTQSPTHLIKTRGQQVTLRCSPISGHKSVSWYQQVLGQGPQFIFQYYEKEERGRGNFPDRFSARQFPNYSSELNVNALLLGDSALYLCASSSTGTADDRNQPQHFGDGTRLSIL.

J is TRBJ1-5 and V is TRBV6-1; possibly TRBD1 for D (6 bases). Germline CDR1 and CDR2: MNHNS and SASEGT. V shed 3 bases and J shed 4 bases, with 10 bases lying between them. The CDR3 loop spans 14 amino acids. CDR3 amino acids: CASSEGHLNQPQHF. CDR3 sequence (DNA): TGTGCCAGCAGTGAGGGACATCTAAATCAGCCCCAGCATTTT.

The chain employs TRBV27 and TRBJ2-7, with D uncertain. The germline CDR1 and CDR2 sequences are MNHEY and SMNVEV (reference sequence). Trimming left V 6 bases short and J 6 bases short, with 12 bases between. This CDR3 is 12 amino acids long. CDR3 sequence (DNA): TGTGCCAGCAGCCACGGACGTGTCGAGCAGTACTTC. Its translation: CASSHGRVEQYF.

This clonotype appeared once. A single base separates this from a much larger clone, so it may be a read error. V gene TRBV7-2 combines with J gene TRBJ2-5; D unclear. V lost 3 bases and J lost 4, with 18 bases in between. Germline CDR1 reads SGHTA; CDR2 reads FQGNSA. The CDR3 extends over 16 amino acids. The CDR3 DNA reads TGTGCCAGCAGCTTGGAGTCCCTTTTCGGTGGAGAGACCCAGTACTTC. This gives the protein CASSLESLFGGETQYF.

This clonotype was observed a handful of times. The chain employs TRBV7-6 and TRBJ2-2, with D perhaps TRBD1 or TRBD2 (5 bases each). The CDR3 totals 16 residues. In germline, CDR1 is SGHVS, CDR2 FNYEAQ. Trimming removed 5 bases at V and 0 bases at J, with 13 bases between. The CDR3 region is CASSQVPGPNTGELFF. For the CDR3, the DNA is TGTGCCAGCAGCCAAGTCCCGGGGCCGAACACCGGGGAGCTGTTTTTT. The full variable domain, rest sourced from reference TRBV7-6 and TRBJ2-2, is GAGVSQSPRYKVTKRGQDVALRCDPISGHVSLYWYRQALGQGPEFLTYFNYEAQQDKSGLPNDRFSAERPEGSISTLTIQRTEQRDSAMYRCASSQVPGPNTGELFFGEGSRLTVL.

This clonotype occurred many times. The chain links TRBV7-2 to TRBJ2-7, with a weak D call TRBD1 (5 bases). V was pared by 4 bases and J by 1 base, with 11 bases between. Germline assignment: CDR1 SGHTA and CDR2 FQGNSA. The CDR3 length is 14 residues. This CDR3 is CASSSGISSYEQYV. Here the CDR3 DNA reads TGTGCCAGCAGCTCAGGGATTTCGTCCTACGAGCAGTACGTC.

This clonotype was recorded once. The rearrangement links TRBV2 to TRBJ2-1; TRBD1 aligns across 10 bases. V shed 9 bases, J shed 6 bases, and the junction held 5 bases outside the gene matches. The CDR3 length is 13 residues. Germline CDR1 and CDR2: SNHLY and FYNNEI. CDR3 nucleotide sequence: TGTGCCAGACTGGGACAGGGGAGCAATGAGCAGTTCTTC. This encodes CARLGQGSNEQFF.

This clonotype was detected ten times or more. The J gene is TRBJ2-7, the V gene TRBV7-2; D gene ambiguous. There are 14 residues in the CDR3. V was pared by 1 base and J by 3 bases, with 10 bases between. Germline V gene sequence: CDR1 SGHTA, CDR2 FQGNSA. CDR3 coding DNA: TGTGCCAGCAGCTTAGAAGTAACCCTCTACGAGCAGTACGTC. It is translated as CASSLEVTLYEQYV.

The chain recombines TRBV19 with TRBJ1-5; D may be TRBD1 (6 bases). Germline CDR1 LNHDA, CDR2 SQIVND (reference sequence). The length of the CDR3 is 15 residues. The V gene lost 5 bases and the J gene lost 3 bases, with 14 bases spanning the gap. The CDR3 sequence is CASSWPTGFNQPQHF. The CDR3, as DNA: TGTGCCAGTAGTTGGCCCACAGGGTTCAATCAGCCCCAGCATTTT.

The V call is TRBV27, the J call TRBJ1-2; 8 bases align to TRBD1. The V gene end was trimmed by 4 bases and the J gene end by 5 bases; junction bases not matched to a gene: 9. The CDR3 has 15 amino acids. Germline V gives CDR1 MNHEY, CDR2 SMNVEV (reference sequence). The CDR3 protein is CASSSIGTGIYGYTF. In DNA, the CDR3 is TGTGCCAGCAGTTCTATAGGGACAGGAATATATGGCTACACCTTC.

This rearrangement joins TRBV5-1 to TRBJ2-3; a possible D gene is TRBD2 (6 bases). The CDR3 has 15 amino acids. Germline assignment: CDR1 SGHRS and CDR2 YFSETQ. Trimming left V 4 bases short and J 0 bases short, with 12 bases between. CDR3 sequence: CASSGPSASTDTQYF. CDR3 bases: TGCGCCAGCAGCGGGCCTAGCGCGAGCACAGATACGCAGTATTTT.

This clonotype turned up a few times. The chain couples TRBV12-5 to TRBJ1-3; D unresolved. This CDR3 is built from 12 residues. The ends were cut back, 0 bases at V and 4 bases at J, with 1 base in the middle. The germline gives CDR1 LGHNT, CDR2 FRNRAP. The CDR3 loop reads CASGLVGNTIYF. The CDR3 DNA follows: TGTGCTAGTGGTTTGGTGGGAAACACCATATATTTT.

The rearrangement joins TRBV9 to TRBJ2-3; D call uncertain. Trimming left V 4 bases short and J 1 base short, with 13 bases between. Germline V gene lookup returns CDR1 SGDLS and CDR2 YYNGEE. CDR3 length equals 15 residues. CDR3 DNA sequence: TGTGCCAGCAGCCTAGGGAACAGCCGCACAGATACGCAGTATTTT. Its translation is CASSLGNSRTDTQYF.

CDR3 sequence (DNA): TGTGCCAGCAGTTACCGCGGGGGGGTCTACAATGAGCAGTTCTTC. Its protein is CASSYRGGVYNEQFF. This chain links TRBV6-4 with TRBJ2-1; 9 bases are a match to TRBD2. This CDR3 is built from 15 residues. The germline V gene has CDR1 MRHNA and CDR2 SNTAGT. J lost 3 bases, V lost 5 bases, and 5 bases had no gene match.

This clonotype turned up a few times. The rearrangement links TRBV19 to TRBJ2-7; 10 nucleotides line up with TRBD1. The CDR3 spans 16 residues. V lost 5 bases, J lost 3 bases, and 10 bases stayed unmatched. Germline V gene data show CDR1 as LNHDA and CDR2 as SQIVND (reference sequence). CDR3 in amino acids: CASSPGTGAPYYEQYV. CDR3 coding DNA: TGTGCCAGTAGTCCCGGGACAGGGGCTCCATACTACGAGCAGTACGTC.

This clonotype has more than one count but fewer than ten. V usage is TRBV27 and J usage is TRBJ2-1; 9 nucleotides match TRBD2. This CDR3 region has 16 residues. V lost 6 bases, J lost 0 bases, and 6 bases stayed unmatched. Germline V gene sequence: CDR1 MNHEY, CDR2 SMNVEV (reference sequence). This CDR3 is CASSRLAGSSYNEQFF. In nucleotides, the CDR3 is TGTGCCAGCAGCCGGCTAGCGGGGAGCTCCTACAATGAGCAGTTCTTC.

V and J are TRBV5-1 and TRBJ2-5, with 13 bases lining up with TRBD2. CDR3 length equals 17 residues. V was pared by 4 bases and J by 0 bases, with 6 bases of the junction left unmatched. In germline, CDR1 is SGHRS, CDR2 YFSETQ. The DNA of the CDR3 is TGCGCCAGCAGCCCCGGGACTAGCGGGGAGTACCAAGAGACCCAGTACTTC. Translated: CASSPGTSGEYQETQYF.

The rearrangement joins TRBV4-1 to TRBJ1-5; the D gene is possibly TRBD1 (5 bases). The V gene's germline CDR1 is MGHRA and CDR2 YSYEKL. This CDR3 is 15 amino acids long. The V end was cut by 4 bases, the J end by 7 bases, with 17 bases between. This CDR3 is CASSPGTLKTQPQHF. The DNA for the CDR3 is TGCGCCAGCAGCCCAGGGACCCTTAAGACCCAGCCCCAGCATTTT.

In this sample, this clonotype turned up a few times. V is TRBV5-1 and J is TRBJ1-2; TRBD1 agrees at 9 bases. V dropped 0 bases and J dropped 3; count of bases not matched to a gene: 15. Germline V gene data show CDR1 as SGHRS and CDR2 as YFSETQ. This CDR3 is 19 amino acids long. CDR3 nucleotide sequence: TGCGCCAGCAGCTTGGCCCGGAAAACAGGGGGCTCTGGGTACTATGGCTACACCTTC. This codes for CASSLARKTGGSGYYGYTF.

The chain links TRBV28 to TRBJ1-2, with unresolved D. The CDR3 contains 14 residues. Between the trimmed V and J ends, which lost 3 bases and 1 base, there was a span of 9 bases. CDR1 is MDHEN and CDR2 is SYDVKM in the germline V gene. CDR3 DNA: TGTGCCAGCAGTTTGGTACAGTTTAACTATGGCTACACCTTC. It codes for CASSLVQFNYGYTF.

This clonotype was detected many times. CDR3 sequence (DNA): TGTGCCAGCAGTTCGTCGGTACCCCTCCACTTT. It translates to CASSSSVPLHF. The chain carries TRBV6-1 and TRBJ1-6, with D unresolved. The CDR3 covers 11 residues. The germline gives CDR1 MNHNS, CDR2 SASEGT. The germline V and J ends were trimmed by 5 bases and 12 bases, with 8 bases remaining between them.